The T cell receptor (beta chain) described here comes from a study of cytomegalovirus exposure and HLA in healthy donors. Worth noting for this clone: Antigen: not known.

CDR1 is SNHLY and CDR2 is FYNNEI in the germline V gene. There are 15 residues in the CDR3. Trimming removed 5 bases from V and 0 bases from J, with 13 bases in between. Overall study findings and caveats: The study had only CMV serostatus as immune exposure information. A previous analysis found most TCR beta V segments productive roughly 87% or roughly 30% of the time. Donors belonging to an Asian-associated ancestry cluster reportedly showed fewer N-insertions in productive TCRs than the approximately 700-donor mean, according to what a later analysis found. An analysis that was carried out later associated fewer than 20,000 TCR beta sequences with HLA alleles at 0.05 false discovery rate.

The PCR contained 60 Vbeta and 13 Jbeta primers. Assay used: immunoSEQ multiplex PCR; TCRdb lists only in-frame clones, some missing. The sample's table shows roughly 78,000 clones. This chain connects TRBV2 to TRBJ1-2; D is perhaps TRBD1 (5 bases). Sequencing input: PBMCs. This receptor was taken from a boy aged 5-17 years in good health and CMV-seronegative. This chain's CDR3 is CASSPTRGANYGYTF. The CDR3 coding sequence is TGTGCCAGCAGTCCAACTCGGGGGGCTAACTATGGCTACACCTTC.